These 30 T cell receptor beta chains were all obtained from the same sample, sequenced in a study of T cells in Graves' hyperthyroidism and ophthalmopathy. Template material for amplifying TCR beta CDR3 regions consisted of RNA transcripts. The HTBI set primed first-round TCR CDR3 RT-PCR. TCRdb reanalysed the multiplex PCR reads using MiXCR and keeps one entry per CDR3 protein. Of approximately 380,000 distinct CDR3 sequences in the sample, about 14% were seen once. Sequencing was performed on blood. These receptor sequences come from a man aged 50 to 59 with Graves' ophthalmopathy.

This clonotype showed up just once. This may arise from a read error, as a much more abundant clone is one base away. The chain uses TRBV7-2 and TRBJ1-5; unclear D gene. The length of the CDR3 is 14 residues. Trimming cost V 3 bases and J 3 bases, with 9 bases left between them. Germline V gives CDR1 SGHTA, CDR2 FQGNSA. The CDR3 is CASSFTHANQPQHF. The CDR3, as DNA: TGTGCCAGCAGCTTTACCCACGCCAATCAGCCCCAGCATTTT.

There are many counts of this clonotype. This sequence joins TRBV20-1 and TRBJ2-7, with unresolved D. The V end lost 3 bases, the J end lost 4 bases, and 13 bases lay between the germline ends. The CDR3 is made up of 13 amino acids. CDR1 is DFQATT, CDR2 SNEGSKA, per germline (reference sequence). CDR3 protein: CSASPATSYEQYF. CDR3 nucleotides: TGCAGTGCTAGTCCGGCTACTTCTTACGAGCAGTACTTC.

The table lists this clonotype with many counts. The chain carries TRBV12-3 or TRBV12-4 and TRBJ2-7; TRBD2 agrees at 12 bases. V trimming: 5 bases; J trimming: 1 base; junction bases outside the gene matches: 3. This CDR3 comprises 15 residues. The CDR3 reads CASSLGLAGSYEQYF. CDR3 DNA sequence: TGTGCCAGCAGTCTAGGACTAGCGGGATCCTACGAGCAGTACTTC.

This clonotype was counted between two and nine times. V and J are TRBV28 and TRBJ2-2; D remains ambiguous. V dropped 2 bases and J dropped 1 base, with 8 bases sitting between them. This CDR3 region has 15 residues. From germline, CDR1 is MDHEN and CDR2 SYDVKM. Here the CDR3 reads CASSLNLGNTGELFF. CDR3 DNA sequence: TGTGCCAGCAGTTTAAACCTGGGGAACACCGGGGAGCTGTTTTTT.

This clonotype was picked up a small number of times. The rearrangement links TRBV5-6 to TRBJ1-6; D is perhaps TRBD1 (5 bases). Germline loops: CDR1 SGHDT, CDR2 YYEEEE. The CDR3 has 16 residues. V lost 0 bases, J lost 7 bases, and 14 bases lay in between. CDR3 protein: CASSLAGGGGNSPLHF. The CDR3 region has the DNA TGTGCCAGCAGCTTGGCCGGGGGGGGTGGAAATTCACCCCTCCACTTT.

The genes are TRBV30 and TRBJ2-1; D perhaps matches TRBD2 (6 bases). The CDR3 spans 16 residues. Germline loops: CDR1 GTSNPN, CDR2 SVGIG (reference sequence). Trimming removed 0 bases at V and 8 bases at J, with 20 bases between. The CDR3 coding sequence is TGTGCCTGGAGTGTAGGAATTTCCGGGAGTATTGATGAGCAGTTCTTC. Its protein product is CAWSVGISGSIDEQFF.

The CDR3 DNA reads as TGTGCCAGTAGTACCCTAGGACAGAGGGGTCCTCATGGCTACACCTTC. Its translation is CASSTLGQRGPHGYTF. The chain links TRBV19 to TRBJ1-2; D is possibly TRBD1 (6 bases). Germline values: CDR1 LNHDA, CDR2 SQIVND (reference sequence). Between the trimmed V and J ends, which lost 4 bases and 6 bases, there was a span of 21 bases. The CDR3 runs 16 residues.

This clonotype was observed many times. This chain links TRBV20-1 with TRBJ2-7, with 15 bases matching TRBD2. This CDR3 contains 16 residues. Germline trimming cut 3 bases from V and 3 bases from J; bases unmatched to any gene: 6. The germline V gene encodes CDR1 DFQATT and CDR2 SNEGSKA (reference sequence). The CDR3 spells CSASGLAGGGLYEQYF. The CDR3 coding sequence is TGCAGTGCTAGCGGACTAGCGGGGGGGGGCCTCTACGAGCAGTACTTC.

In its sample, this clonotype was seen once. The rearrangement uses TRBV10-3 and TRBJ2-1, with TRBD2 as a possible D gene (6 bases). Trimming stripped 10 bases from V and 6 bases from J, with 13 bases between. The CDR3 sequence is 12 residues long. The germline CDR1 and CDR2 sequences are ENHRY and SYGVKD. CDR3 DNA: TGTGCCACTGACATGGGGGGCAATGAGCAGTTCTTC. Encoded protein: CATDMGGNEQFF.

About this clonotype: At one of its ends the junction is not consistent with the germline gene, which may arise from a read error. The chain has TRBV12-3 or TRBV12-4 and TRBJ2-7, with TRBD2 identical over 7 bases. This CDR3 has 15 amino acids. The CDR3 reads CASSLLAESSCEQYF. In DNA, the CDR3 is TGTGCCAGCAGTTTACTAGCGGAGAGCTCCTGCGAGCAGTACTTC.

The sample holds many counts of this clonotype. The chain is built from TRBV4-1 and TRBJ2-5; TRBD2 might be the D (6 bases). V gave up 5 bases and J gave up 4 bases, with 23 bases separating them. CDR1 is MGHRA, CDR2 YSYEKL, per germline. The CDR3 has 17 amino acids. The CDR3 loop reads CASSSQPWDLRGETQYF. Here the CDR3 DNA reads TGCGCCAGCAGCTCGCAACCCTGGGACTTGAGGGGAGAGACCCAGTACTTC.

The rearrangement uses TRBV3-1 and TRBJ1-5; TRBD1 might be the D (5 bases). The ends were cut back, 4 bases at V and 5 bases at J, with 18 bases in the middle. Germline assignment: CDR1 LGHDT and CDR2 YNNKEL (reference sequence). CDR3 length equals 16 residues. The CDR3, as DNA: TGTGCCAGCAGCCGGGGGGGTCCAGGGCGACATCAGCCCCAGCATTTT. Amino acid sequence: CASSRGGPGRHQPQHF.

This clonotype occurred many times. The chain is built from TRBV5-8 and TRBJ2-2; 8 bases map to TRBD1. V was clipped by 2 bases and J by 3 bases; unmatched bases: 3. The CDR3 runs 15 residues. From germline, CDR1 is SGHTS and CDR2 YDEGEE. This chain's CDR3 is CASSFLRGHTGELFF. The CDR3 nucleotides are TGTGCCAGCAGCTTCCTCAGGGGGCACACCGGGGAGCTGTTTTTT. The full variable domain, its missing parts supplied by reference TRBV5-8 and TRBJ2-2, is EAGVTQSPTHLIKTRGQQATLRCSPISGHTSVYWYQQALGLGLQFLLWYDEGEERNRGNFPPRFSGRQFPNYSSELNVNALELEDSALYLCASSFLRGHTGELFFGEGSRLTVL.

This clonotype was observed at least ten times. V gene TRBV7-2 combines with J gene TRBJ2-5, with a weak D call TRBD2 (5 bases). Germline V gene sequence: CDR1 SGHTA, CDR2 FQGNSA. V dropped 0 bases and J dropped 7 bases, with 12 bases sitting between them. This CDR3 is built from 14 residues. The CDR3 spells CASSLALAEGTQYF. CDR3 bases: TGTGCCAGCAGCTTAGCGCTTGCCGAGGGGACCCAGTACTTC. The entire variable domain, with the rest obtained from reference TRBV7-2 and TRBJ2-5, is as follows: GAGVSQSPSNKVTEKGKDVELRCDPISGHTALYWYRQSLGQGLEFLIYFQGNSAPDKSGLPSDRFSAERTGGSVSTLTIQRTQQEDSAVYLCASSLALAEGTQYFGPGTRLLVL.

The chain combines TRBV19 with TRBJ2-2, with D unclear. Germline V gene data show CDR1 as LNHDA and CDR2 as SQIVND (reference sequence). The V end lost 7 bases, the J end lost 2 bases, and 11 bases lay between the germline ends. This CDR3 is built from 14 residues. The CDR3: CASTQRTNTGELFF. CDR3 DNA: TGTGCCAGTACCCAACGGACCAACACCGGGGAGCTGTTTTTT.

This clonotype was counted many times. The gene calls are TRBV7-2 and TRBJ2-2; 8 bases align to TRBD2. V lost 5 bases and J lost 5; bases outside the gene matches: 13. This CDR3 is 17 amino acids long. Germline V gene data show CDR1 as SGHTA and CDR2 as FQGNSA. The CDR3 nucleotides read TGTGCCAGCAGCCCCAGAGCGGGAGTGCGATATACCGGGGAGCTGTTTTTT. As protein: CASSPRAGVRYTGELFF.

At least ten counts were recorded for this clonotype. This rearrangement joins TRBV7-9 to TRBJ2-5; TRBD1 matches at 7 bases. The CDR3 consists of 14 residues. The germline gives CDR1 SEHNR, CDR2 FQNEAQ (reference sequence). The V segment lost 3 bases and the J segment 7 bases; nucleotides outside the gene matches: 8. CDR3 protein: CASSLGQPGGTQYF. CDR3 bases: TGTGCCAGCAGCTTGGGCCAGCCAGGGGGGACCCAGTACTTC.

This clonotype was seen a few times. The chain carries TRBV4-1 and TRBJ2-2; D is possibly TRBD1 or TRBD2 (5 bases each). Germline values: CDR1 MGHRA, CDR2 YSYEKL. V was cut by 1 base and J by 6 bases, with 12 bases left in between. CDR3 length: 15 residues. The CDR3 DNA reads as TGCGCCAGCAGCCAAGCAGGGACCCTCGCCGGGGAGCTGTTTTTT. Translated: CASSQAGTLAGELFF.

This chain connects TRBV11-1 to TRBJ2-1; D ambiguous. V was pared by 1 base and J by 6 bases, with 10 bases between. Germline values: CDR1 SGHAT, CDR2 FQDESV (reference sequence). The CDR3 sequence is 14 residues long. CDR3 sequence: CASSLEIRGNEQFF. CDR3 in DNA: TGTGCCAGCAGCTTAGAGATCAGAGGCAATGAGCAGTTCTTC.

This clonotype appeared many times. This chain joins TRBV7-9 and TRBJ2-5, with 14 nucleotides matching TRBD2. The length of the CDR3 is 17 residues. Losses at the gene ends were 2 bases for V and 6 bases for J; bases not matched to a gene: 8. CDR1 SEHNR and CDR2 FQNEAQ come from the germline V gene (reference sequence). CDR3 nucleotides: TGTGCCAGCAGCTTATTCGGACTAGCGGGAGGCATGCAGACCCAGTACTTC. Its protein product is CASSLFGLAGGMQTQYF.

Ten or more counts support this clonotype. The V gene is TRBV3-1, the J gene TRBJ1-2, with a tentative D call TRBD1 (6 bases). The CDR3 has 13 residues. V was cut by 5 bases and J by 12 bases, with 19 bases left in between. Germline CDR1 and CDR2: LGHDT and YNNKEL (reference sequence). CDR3 coding DNA: TGTGCCAGCAGCGAGACCCAGAACAGGGATCACACCTTC. Translated, it gives CASSETQNRDHTF.

Points on this clonotype: At one end, the junction sequence differs from germline, possibly due to a read error. The rearrangement uses TRBV3-1 and TRBJ2-7; 7 bases line up with TRBD2. Per germline, CDR1 LGHDT and CDR2 YNNKEL (reference sequence). The CDR3 contains 14 residues. The CDR3 region is CASSGGEKTYGQYF. DNA for the CDR3: TGTGCCAGCAGCGGGGGGGAGAAGACCTACGGGCAGTACTTC.

This clonotype was observed many times. The V and J genes are TRBV7-9 and TRBJ2-5, with a weak D call TRBD2 (5 bases). CDR3 length equals 15 residues. The germline V gene has CDR1 SEHNR and CDR2 FQNEAQ (reference sequence). Trimming left V 0 bases short and J 8 bases short, with 16 bases between. The CDR3 loop reads CASSLASGTKRTQYF. The CDR3 DNA sequence: TGTGCCAGCAGCTTAGCGAGCGGCACAAAGAGAACCCAGTACTTC.

The chain couples TRBV12-3 or TRBV12-4 to TRBJ2-1; 10 nucleotides agree with TRBD2. Losses at the gene ends were 7 bases for V and 8 bases for J; bases not matched to a gene: 11. This CDR3 has 15 amino acids. The CDR3 loop reads CASTWGSGRTDEQFF. The CDR3 DNA reads TGTGCCAGCACCTGGGGTAGCGGGAGGACCGATGAGCAGTTCTTC.

This clonotype turned up a few times. The J gene is TRBJ2-1, the V gene TRBV15; D unresolved. The germline V gene encodes CDR1 LNHNV and CDR2 YYDKDF (reference sequence). The CDR3 contains 14 residues. Between the trimmed V and J ends, which lost 1 base and 5 bases, there was a span of 9 bases. CDR3 sequence: CATSRGRSNNEQFF. The CDR3 nucleotides read TGTGCCACCAGCAGAGGACGATCAAACAATGAGCAGTTCTTC.

The table lists this clonotype with many counts. This chain uses TRBV18 with TRBJ1-2; 7 bases are a match to TRBD1. V lost 4 bases and J lost 3; bases outside the gene matches: 5. CDR3 length equals 14 residues. In germline, CDR1 is KGHSH, CDR2 LQKENI. CDR3 protein: CASSRGQNDYGYTF. CDR3 nucleotide sequence: TGTGCCAGCTCACGGGGACAGAATGACTATGGCTACACCTTC.

The table lists this clonotype with many counts. The V gene is TRBV30, the J gene TRBJ2-7; unclear D gene. Germline lookup yields CDR1 GTSNPN and CDR2 SVGIG (reference sequence). The CDR3 consists of 15 residues. V was clipped by 1 base and J by 4 bases, with 17 bases between them. Here the CDR3 reads CAWSDGPHNGYEQYF. In nucleotides, the CDR3 is TGTGCCTGGAGTGACGGACCCCACAATGGTTACGAGCAGTACTTC.

This chain links TRBV10-1 with TRBJ2-7; D may be TRBD1 or TRBD2 (6 bases each). The CDR3 length is 18 residues. Germline CDR1 and CDR2: WNHNN and SYGVQD (reference sequence). With 8 bases removed from V and 3 bases from J, the gap between germline ends came to 29 bases. CDR3: CASQGDRGRGRLDYEQYF. CDR3 nucleotides: TGCGCCAGCCAAGGGGACCGGGGCAGGGGTAGACTAGACTACGAGCAGTACTTC.

The chain employs TRBV20-1 and TRBJ2-7; 10 bases are shared with TRBD2. The CDR3 loop spans 16 amino acids. The germline V gene encodes CDR1 DFQATT and CDR2 SNEGSKA (reference sequence). Germline trimming cut 2 bases from V and 3 bases from J; bases unmatched to any gene: 10. For the CDR3, the DNA is TGCAGTGCTAGAACCCCCACTAGCGGGAACGTCTACGAGCAGTACTTC. As protein: CSARTPTSGNVYEQYF.

This clonotype was detected many times. V gene TRBV24-1 combines with J gene TRBJ2-5, with 11 bases lining up with TRBD1. Germline V gene data show CDR1 as KGHDR and CDR2 as SFDVKD. The CDR3 length is 16 residues. With 4 bases clipped from V and 5 bases from J, the junction kept 8 bases outside the gene matches. CDR3 region: CATSERTGGAGETQYF. DNA for the CDR3: TGTGCCACCAGTGAGAGGACAGGGGGCGCAGGGGAGACCCAGTACTTC.